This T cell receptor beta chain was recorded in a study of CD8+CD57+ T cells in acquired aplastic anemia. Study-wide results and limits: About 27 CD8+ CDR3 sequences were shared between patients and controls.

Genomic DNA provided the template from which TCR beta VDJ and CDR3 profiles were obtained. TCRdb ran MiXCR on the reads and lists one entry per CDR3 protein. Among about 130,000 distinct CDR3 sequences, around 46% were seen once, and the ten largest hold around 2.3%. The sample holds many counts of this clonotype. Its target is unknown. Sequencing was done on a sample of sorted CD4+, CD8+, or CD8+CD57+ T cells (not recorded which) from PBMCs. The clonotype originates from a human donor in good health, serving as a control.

CDR3 sequence reads: CASSLDQGGATEAFF. CDR3 bases: TGTGCCAGCAGCTTAGACCAGGGTGGGGCAACTGAAGCTTTCTTT. V is TRBV7-2 and J is TRBJ1-1; weak D call: TRBD1 (5 bases). V was trimmed by 1 base and J by 5 bases, leaving 14 bases between them. From germline, CDR1 is SGHTA and CDR2 FQGNSA. The CDR3 is 15 amino acids. The variable domain in full, with the rest retrieved from reference TRBV7-2 and TRBJ1-1, is GAGVSQSPSNKVTEKGKDVELRCDPISGHTALYWYRQSLGQGLEFLIYFQGNSAPDKSGLPSDRFSAERTGGSVSTLTIQRTQQEDSAVYLCASSLDQGGATEAFFGQGTRLTVV.